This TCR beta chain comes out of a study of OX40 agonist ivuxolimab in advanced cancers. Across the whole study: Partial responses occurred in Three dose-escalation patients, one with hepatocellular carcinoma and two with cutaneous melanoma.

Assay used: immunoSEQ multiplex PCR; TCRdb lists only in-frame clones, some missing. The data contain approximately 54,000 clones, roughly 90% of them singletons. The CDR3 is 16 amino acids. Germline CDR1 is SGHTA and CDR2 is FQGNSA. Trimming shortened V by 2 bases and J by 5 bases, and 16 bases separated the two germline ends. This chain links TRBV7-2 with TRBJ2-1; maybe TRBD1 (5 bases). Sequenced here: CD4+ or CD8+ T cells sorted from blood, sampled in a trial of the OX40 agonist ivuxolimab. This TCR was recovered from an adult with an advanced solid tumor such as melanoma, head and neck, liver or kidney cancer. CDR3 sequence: CASSLSGAVINNEQFF. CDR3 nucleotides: TGTGCCAGCAGCTTAAGTGGGGCTGTGATCAACAATGAGCAGTTCTTC.